Following are 25 T cell receptor beta chains from one sample sequenced in a study of T cell responses to AZD1222 COVID-19 vaccine (TCRdb year 2021). The library was produced with the immunoSEQ multiplex PCR assay. This is the immuneACCESS table as TCRdb keeps it, with only in-frame sequences that have V and J called. A part of the clones is gone; compared with another copy, unresolved V genes explain less than half, and the rest is unexplained. The sample table contains approximately 42,000 clones; only one count was recorded for approximately 90% of them. The ten largest make up about 25% of the sample. According to the study, the label for this sample's time point signals: about 28 days (+/-7) after the second vaccine dose. The specimen was peripheral blood, collected 28 days after the second AZD1222 dose. The receptors were sampled from an adult who received the AZD1222 COVID-19 vaccine.

The chain joins TRBV20-1 to TRBJ1-2, with 8 bases aligning to TRBD1. V lost 3 bases to trimming and J lost 3 bases; unmatched junction nucleotides: 6. The CDR3 has 14 amino acids. Germline assignment: CDR1 DFQATT and CDR2 SNEGSKA (reference sequence). The CDR3 here is CSASLQGGDYGYTF. The CDR3 coding sequence is TGCAGTGCTAGTCTACAGGGGGGGGACTATGGCTACACCTTC.

The chain joins TRBV7-2 to TRBJ2-5, with D possibly being TRBD2 (6 bases). V dropped 1 base and J dropped 2 bases, with 11 bases sitting between them. Per germline, CDR1 SGHTA and CDR2 FQGNSA. The CDR3 has 15 amino acids. The CDR3 region has the DNA TGTGCCAGCAGCTTAGGGCGCGGAGGGCAAGAGACCCAGTACTTC. Protein product: CASSLGRGGQETQYF.

The chain employs TRBV10-3 and TRBJ1-5, with 7 positions matching TRBD1. V gave up 6 bases and J gave up 0 bases; unmatched junction bases: 5. The CDR3 extends over 15 amino acids. Germline loops: CDR1 ENHRY, CDR2 SYGVKD. CDR3 region: CAISKTGDSNQPQHF. The CDR3 DNA sequence: TGTGCCATCAGCAAAACAGGGGATAGCAATCAGCCCCAGCATTTT.

This clone was counted once. The rearrangement uses TRBV4-3 and TRBJ1-1, with 7 nucleotides matching TRBD1. The V gene end was trimmed by 0 bases and the J gene end by 2 bases; junction bases not matched to a gene: 6. The germline CDR1 and CDR2 sequences are LGHNA and YSLEER. The CDR3 is 16 residues long. CDR3 sequence reads: CASSQDRWDSNTEAFF. CDR3 bases: TGCGCCAGCAGCCAAGACCGGTGGGACAGTAACACTGAAGCTTTCTTT.

This rearrangement joins TRBV27 to TRBJ1-6, with unresolved D. Per germline, CDR1 MNHEY and CDR2 SMNVEV (reference sequence). V was shortened by 0 bases and J by 4 bases, with 4 bases between the two germline ends. The CDR3 loop spans 14 amino acids. For the CDR3, the DNA is TGTGCCAGCAGTTTATCCGTTTATAATTCACCCCTCCACTTT. Protein sequence: CASSLSVYNSPLHF.

This chain joins TRBV2 and TRBJ1-4; TRBD1 matches 9 bases. Losses at the gene ends were 7 bases for V and 3 bases for J; bases not matched to a gene: 3. The CDR3 extends over 14 amino acids. Germline CDR1 reads SNHLY; CDR2 reads FYNNEI. The chain's CDR3 is CASTRDRANEKLFF. CDR3 sequence (DNA): TGTGCCAGCACTCGGGACAGGGCTAATGAAAAACTGTTTTTT.

V and J are TRBV20-1 and TRBJ2-1, with TRBD2 matching 9 bases. V lost 3 bases and J lost 0; bases outside the gene matches: 6. This CDR3 is 16 amino acids long. Germline CDR1 is DFQATT and CDR2 is SNEGSKA (reference sequence). The CDR3 DNA sequence: TGCAGTGCTAGTGTACTAGCGGGCCACTCCTACAATGAGCAGTTCTTC. It codes for CSASVLAGHSYNEQFF.

The chain joins TRBV20-1 to TRBJ1-1, with 7 nucleotides matching TRBD1. The V gene's germline CDR1 is DFQATT and CDR2 SNEGSKA (reference sequence). There are 11 residues in the CDR3. This CDR3 is CGYRGSTEAFF. For the CDR3, the DNA is TGCGGATACAGGGGAAGCACTGAAGCTTTCTTT.

The chain links TRBV7-6 to TRBJ1-3, with a tentative D call TRBD1 (5 bases). The CDR3 is made up of 17 amino acids. The germline V and J ends were trimmed by 1 base and 2 bases, with 15 bases remaining between them. CDR1 is SGHVS, CDR2 FNYEAQ, per germline. CDR3 loop: CASSLESGAPAGNTIYF. The CDR3 DNA reads as TGTGCCAGCAGCTTAGAGTCTGGGGCCCCAGCTGGAAACACCATATATTTT.

The chain recombines TRBV4-1 with TRBJ2-7; D possibly corresponds to TRBD1 (6 bases). Trimming left V 0 bases short and J 3 bases short, with 18 bases between. The V gene's germline CDR1 is MGHRA and CDR2 YSYEKL. This CDR3 comprises 17 residues. Here the CDR3 reads CASSQDGGVLPIYEQYF. CDR3 in DNA: TGCGCCAGCAGCCAAGATGGGGGCGTACTTCCGATCTACGAGCAGTACTTC.

This sequence joins TRBV7-2 and TRBJ1-2; TRBD1 aligns across 10 bases. V shed 2 bases and J 3 bases; nucleotides not matched to a gene: 3. The CDR3 runs 15 residues. Germline CDR1 is SGHTA and CDR2 is FQGNSA. The CDR3 region is CASSLYGTGDYGYTF. Here the CDR3 DNA reads TGTGCCAGCAGCTTATACGGGACAGGGGACTATGGCTACACCTTC.

This CDR3 is CASSYGGWNTEAFF. The CDR3 DNA reads TGTGCCAGCAGTTACGGAGGGTGGAACACTGAAGCTTTCTTT. The chain has TRBV6-5 and TRBJ1-1, with D unresolved. Germline V gene lookup returns CDR1 MNHEY and CDR2 SVGAGI. The V end was cut by 2 bases, the J end by 1 base, with 8 bases between. This CDR3 is 14 amino acids long.

The V gene is TRBV4-1, the J gene TRBJ2-7; TRBD2 agrees at 14 bases. Germline V gene lookup returns CDR1 MGHRA and CDR2 YSYEKL. The CDR3 totals 15 residues. V gave up 1 base and J gave up 5 bases; unmatched junction bases: 1. The CDR3 bases are TGCGCCAGCAGCCAAGGGGGACTAGCGGGGGACGAGCAGTACTTC. Protein: CASSQGGLAGDEQYF.

The rearrangement joins TRBV13 to TRBJ1-1; TRBD1 aligns across 7 bases. Germline V gene sequence: CDR1 PRHDT, CDR2 FYEKMQ (reference sequence). CDR3 length: 14 amino acids. Unmatched junction bases numbered 5, after V lost 2 bases and J lost 5 bases. The CDR3 nucleotides are TGTGCCAGCAGCTTACAGGGGGGGAGGACTGAAGCTTTCTTT. Protein product: CASSLQGGRTEAFF.

The gene calls are TRBV14 and TRBJ2-1; the D gene is possibly TRBD2 (5 bases). V gave up 3 bases and J gave up 3 bases, with 9 bases separating them. This CDR3 region has 14 residues. The germline V gene has CDR1 SGHDN and CDR2 FVKESK. The CDR3 sequence is CASSHGIYYNEQFF. As DNA, the CDR3 is TGTGCCAGCAGCCACGGGATTTACTACAATGAGCAGTTCTTC.

This sequence joins TRBV6-5 and TRBJ2-5, with 10 bases that match TRBD2. The CDR3 has 14 residues. Looked up from germline, CDR1 is MNHEY and CDR2 is SVGAGI. V was clipped by 5 bases and J by 5 bases; unmatched bases: 5. The CDR3 loop is CASSSGGAGETQYF. The CDR3 DNA is TGTGCCAGCAGTAGCGGGGGGGCCGGGGAGACCCAGTACTTC.

This chain joins TRBV11-2 and TRBJ1-1; 7 bases fit TRBD1. The CDR3 runs 14 residues. The germline CDR1 and CDR2 sequences are SGHAT and FQNNGV. J was trimmed by 1 base and V by 5 bases; bases with no gene match: 4. CDR3 in DNA: TGTGCCAGCAGCCCCGGGACAGCGAACACTGAAGCTTTCTTT. Translating gives CASSPGTANTEAFF. Variable domain in full (rest from reference TRBV11-2 and TRBJ1-1): EAGVAQSPRYKIIEKRQSVAFWCNPISGHATLYWYQQILGQGPKLLIQFQNNGVVDDSQLPKDRFSAERLKGVDSTLKIQPAKLEDSAVYLCASSPGTANTEAFFGQGTRLTVV.

This chain connects TRBV7-2 to TRBJ2-3, with 7 bases aligning to TRBD2. The ends lost 1 base at V and 5 bases at J; junction bases unmatched: 12. CDR3 size: 17 residues. Germline CDR1 and CDR2: SGHTA and FQGNSA. The CDR3 loop is CASSLEVLAGVGDTQYF. DNA of the CDR3: TGTGCCAGCAGCTTAGAAGTTTTGGCGGGAGTTGGAGATACGCAGTATTTT.

This clone has only one observation. The chain combines TRBV7-2 with TRBJ1-5, with D uncertain. The V gene lost 4 bases and the J gene lost 0 bases, with 4 bases spanning the gap. CDR1 is SGHTA, CDR2 FQGNSA, per germline. This CDR3 is built from 13 residues. Here the CDR3 DNA reads TGTGCCAGCAGCTACTATAGCAATCAGCCCCAGCATTTT. Protein sequence: CASSYYSNQPQHF.

Judged by abundance, this clone is large. The sample holds other DNA sequences that translate to the same CDR3. V is TRBV12-5 and J is TRBJ2-4, with 7 bases matching TRBD2. Trimming took 4 bases from V and 2 from J; bases not matched to a gene: 2. The CDR3 has 14 amino acids. Germline V CDR1 and CDR2: LGHNT, FRNRAP. CDR3 sequence reads: CASGWGGTKNIQYF. The DNA for the CDR3 is TGTGCTAGTGGTTGGGGGGGGACCAAAAACATTCAGTACTTC.

The rearrangement joins TRBV6-5 to TRBJ1-3; 9 nucleotides match TRBD1. The V and J ends lost 4 bases and 5 bases, in that order; junction bases with no gene match: 3. Germline lookup yields CDR1 MNHEY and CDR2 SVGAGI. There are 14 residues in the CDR3. CDR3 sequence: CASSFTGGRNTIYF. CDR3 nucleotides: TGTGCCAGCAGTTTCACAGGGGGCAGAAACACCATATATTTT.

The chain couples TRBV29-1 to TRBJ2-7; TRBD2 agrees at 8 bases. The CDR3 contains 15 residues. Trimming removed 4 bases from V and 7 bases from J; junction bases left unmatched: 15. Per the germline V gene, CDR1 is SQVTM and CDR2 is ANQGSEA. The CDR3 sequence: CSVVGSRGGTLEQYF. CDR3 coding DNA: TGCAGCGTTGTGGGGTCCCGGGGGGGGACGTTAGAGCAGTACTTC.

The chain combines TRBV18 with TRBJ2-7; D call uncertain. V lost 3 bases and J lost 6, with 18 bases in between. The CDR3 runs 15 residues. Per the germline V gene, CDR1 is KGHSH and CDR2 is LQKENI. The CDR3 DNA sequence: TGTGCCAGCTCACCTGTTCAGGCTATGGGCTCCGAGCAGTACTTC. Translated, it gives CASSPVQAMGSEQYF. Supplemented by reference TRBV18 and TRBJ2-7, the full variable domain reads NAGVMQNPRHLVRRRGQEARLRCSPMKGHSHVYWYRQLPEEGLKFMVYLQKENIIDESGMPKERFSAEFPKEGPSILRIQQVVRGDSAAYFCASSPVQAMGSEQYFGPGTRLTVT.

The chain employs TRBV7-2 and TRBJ2-1; 10 nucleotides match TRBD1. The V and J ends lost 5 bases and 8 bases, in that order; junction bases with no gene match: 6. The CDR3 has 14 amino acids. From germline, CDR1 is SGHTA and CDR2 FQGNSA. The CDR3 DNA follows: TGTGCCAGCAGCCGCGGACAGGGGGTCGATGAGCAGTTCTTC. Translation: CASSRGQGVDEQFF.

V is TRBV7-9 and J is TRBJ2-5; TRBD2 matches 9 bases. Germline values: CDR1 SEHNR, CDR2 FQNEAQ (reference sequence). V lost 5 bases to trimming and J lost 5 bases; unmatched junction nucleotides: 6. CDR3 size: 14 residues. The CDR3: CASSPLAGRETQYF. The DNA for the CDR3 is TGTGCCAGCAGCCCCCTAGCGGGAAGGGAGACCCAGTACTTC.